The 22 T cell receptor beta chains reported below all come from one sample, sequenced in a study of T cell responses to AZD1222 COVID-19 vaccine. Only in-frame clones appear in the TCRdb table, and some are missing; sequencing was by immunoSEQ multiplex PCR. The table has about 150,000 clones, 88% seen once. The source material was peripheral blood, sampled on day 0 of AZD1222 vaccination. These TCRs come from an adult in good health.

The chain combines TRBV4-2 with TRBJ1-2; D is unresolved. The germline V gene encodes CDR1 LGHNA and CDR2 YNFKEQ. With 1 base removed from V and 4 bases from J, the gap between germline ends came to 13 bases. This CDR3 spans 15 amino acids. The CDR3 here is CASSQGPKSGYGYTF. Written as DNA, the CDR3 is TGTGCCAGCAGCCAAGGTCCGAAGTCAGGCTATGGCTACACCTTC.

The V call is TRBV19, the J call TRBJ1-2, with a possible D match to TRBD1 (5 bases). Germline V gene data show CDR1 as LNHDA and CDR2 as SQIVND (reference sequence). V was clipped by 5 bases and J by 7 bases, with 26 bases between them. The CDR3 sequence is 17 residues long. For the CDR3, the DNA is TGTGCCAGTAGTCGGGGGGGATCGAGGGACGGGTGGCTTGGCTACACCTTC. This translates into CASSRGGSRDGWLGYTF.

The chain carries TRBV2 and TRBJ2-7; no reliable D call. In germline, CDR1 is SNHLY, CDR2 FYNNEI. V shed 7 bases and J shed 1 base, with 2 bases lying between them. The CDR3 extends over 10 amino acids. The CDR3 DNA reads as TGTGCCAGCATTTCCTACGAGCAGTACTTC. Encoded protein: CASISYEQYF. Full variable domain (remainder filled in from reference TRBV2 and TRBJ2-7): EPEVTQTPSHQVTQMGQEVILRCVPISNHLYFYWYRQILGQKVEFLVSFYNNEISEKSEIFDDQFSVERPDGSNFTLKIRSTKLEDSAMYFCASISYEQYFGPGTRLTVT.

This sequence joins TRBV27 and TRBJ2-2; 12 nucleotides match TRBD2. The V and J ends lost 2 bases and 5 bases, in that order; junction bases with no gene match: 9. The CDR3 loop spans 18 amino acids. Germline V gives CDR1 MNHEY, CDR2 SMNVEV (reference sequence). For the CDR3, the DNA is TGTGCCAGCAGTTTACATGGAACTAGCGGGAGGCGTACCGGGGAGCTGTTTTTT. Its protein is CASSLHGTSGRRTGELFF.

The chain uses TRBV5-8 and TRBJ2-3; a weak D match, TRBD1 (6 bases). Germline CDR1 is SGHTS and CDR2 is YDEGEE. Trimming took off 2 bases at V and 3 bases at J, with 13 bases between the two ends. The CDR3 covers 15 residues. Written as DNA, the CDR3 is TGTGCCAGCAGCTTAGCGACAGGTTTAACAGATACGCAGTATTTT. The encoded protein is CASSLATGLTDTQYF.

The rearrangement uses TRBV9 and TRBJ2-2; D is ambiguous. CDR3 length equals 16 residues. Germline CDR1 reads SGDLS; CDR2 reads YYNGEE. Trimming cost V 1 base and J 1 base, with 11 bases left between them. CDR3 in amino acids: CASSVSARWNTGELFF. The CDR3, as DNA: TGTGCCAGCAGCGTATCCGCGCGTTGGAACACCGGGGAGCTGTTTTTT.

The V and J genes are TRBV2 and TRBJ2-7; a weak D match, TRBD1 (6 bases). The length of the CDR3 is 12 residues. From germline, CDR1 is SNHLY and CDR2 FYNNEI. V was cut by 4 bases and J by 6 bases, with 10 bases left in between. The CDR3 DNA reads TGTGCCAGCAGTGGTTGGGGGCCCGAGCAGTACTTC. This translates into CASSGWGPEQYF.

This sequence joins TRBV2 and TRBJ2-1, with D perhaps TRBD1 (5 bases). Germline V gene sequence: CDR1 SNHLY, CDR2 FYNNEI. Between the trimmed V and J ends, which lost 5 bases and 9 bases, there was a span of 14 bases. The CDR3 length is 13 residues. The CDR3 sequence is CASSRTRGTEQFF. In DNA form, the CDR3 reads TGTGCCAGCAGTAGGACACGAGGCACTGAGCAGTTCTTC.

The V call is TRBV10-3, the J call TRBJ2-7; D perhaps matches TRBD2 (6 bases). Germline V gene sequence: CDR1 ENHRY, CDR2 SYGVKD. Trimming shortened V by 8 bases and J by 3 bases, and 11 bases separated the two germline ends. The CDR3 totals 12 residues. CDR3 amino acids: CAISGGNYEQYF. The CDR3 DNA reads as TGTGCCATCTCGGGCGGGAACTACGAGCAGTACTTC.

The CDR3 sequence: CASSVSGSNTGELFF. The CDR3 DNA is TGTGCCAGCAGCGTCAGCGGGAGTAACACCGGGGAGCTGTTTTTT. The V call is TRBV9, the J call TRBJ2-2, with TRBD2 matching over 8 bases. The germline V gene encodes CDR1 SGDLS and CDR2 YYNGEE. J gave up 2 bases and V 2 bases, and 2 bases lay outside the gene matches. This CDR3 spans 15 amino acids.

This rearrangement joins TRBV9 to TRBJ1-3, with a weak D call TRBD1 (5 bases). Germline V lookup: CDR1 SGDLS, CDR2 YYNGEE. V lost 2 bases and J 0 bases, leaving 15 bases between the germline ends. This CDR3 is built from 17 residues. The CDR3 region has the DNA TGTGCCAGCAGCGTGACCCCAGGACAAGACTCTGGAAACACCATATATTTT. Translation gives CASSVTPGQDSGNTIYF.

The chain couples TRBV27 to TRBJ2-3; D remains unclear. The V end lost 5 bases, the J end lost 2 bases, and 8 bases lay between the germline ends. The CDR3 runs to 13 residues. In germline, CDR1 is MNHEY, CDR2 SMNVEV (reference sequence). The CDR3 DNA sequence: TGTGCCAGCAGTGACTGGTACACAGATACGCAGTATTTT. Translated: CASSDWYTDTQYF.

This chain uses TRBV19 with TRBJ1-1; weak D call: TRBD1 (5 bases). Germline V lookup: CDR1 LNHDA, CDR2 SQIVND (reference sequence). V dropped 5 bases and J dropped 1 base, with 11 bases sitting between them. The CDR3 covers 14 residues. CDR3 sequence: CASSLGTANTEAFF. The CDR3 region has the DNA TGTGCCAGTAGTCTCGGGACCGCGAACACTGAAGCTTTCTTT.

This chain uses TRBV19 with TRBJ2-3, with D uncertain. The CDR3 loop spans 13 amino acids. Germline values: CDR1 LNHDA, CDR2 SQIVND (reference sequence). Trimming took off 1 base at V and 3 bases at J, with 5 bases between the two ends. The CDR3 region is CASSIAATDTQYF. In DNA form, the CDR3 reads TGTGCCAGTAGTATAGCGGCGACAGATACGCAGTATTTT.

This chain joins TRBV28 and TRBJ2-7; no reliable D call. The CDR3 runs 11 residues. V was trimmed by 3 bases and J by 6 bases, leaving 6 bases between them. Germline V lookup: CDR1 MDHEN, CDR2 SYDVKM. This CDR3 is CASSFPGEQYF. CDR3 nucleotides: TGTGCCAGCAGTTTCCCAGGCGAGCAGTACTTC.

The chain joins TRBV11-1 to TRBJ1-5, with D tentatively TRBD1 (6 bases). From germline, CDR1 is SGHAT and CDR2 FQDESV (reference sequence). The V gene lost 4 bases and the J gene lost 6 bases, with 13 bases spanning the gap. CDR3 length equals 14 residues. The CDR3 region is CASSSTGTGQPQHF. The CDR3 bases are TGTGCCAGCAGCTCCACAGGGACGGGTCAGCCCCAGCATTTT.

The V and J genes are TRBV6-5 and TRBJ1-2; unclear D gene. CDR1 MNHEY and CDR2 SVGAGI come from the germline V gene. This CDR3 is 14 amino acids long. V lost 7 bases and J lost 7, with 19 bases in between. CDR3 region: CASTDGPEEGGYTF. Written as DNA, the CDR3 is TGTGCCAGCACCGACGGCCCCGAGGAGGGTGGCTACACCTTC.

The V call is TRBV5-1, the J call TRBJ2-7; D possibly corresponds to TRBD2 (5 bases). V was clipped by 3 bases and J by 1 base, with 11 bases between them. The germline CDR1 and CDR2 sequences are SGHRS and YFSETQ. The CDR3 length is 14 residues. The CDR3 sequence: CASSSLTSSYEQYF. CDR3 sequence (DNA): TGCGCCAGCAGCTCGCTAACTAGTTCCTACGAGCAGTACTTC.

This chain uses TRBV28 with TRBJ1-6; D call uncertain. Germline CDR1 and CDR2: MDHEN and SYDVKM. The CDR3 consists of 17 residues. Trimming removed 2 bases at V and 0 bases at J, with 11 bases between. The chain's CDR3 is CASSLRPPSSYNSPLHF. As DNA, the CDR3 is TGTGCCAGCAGTTTACGTCCTCCCAGCTCCTATAATTCACCCCTCCACTTT. Full variable domain (outside the CDR3, taken from reference TRBV28 and TRBJ1-6): DVKVTQSSRYLVKRTGEKVFLECVQDMDHENMFWYRQDPGLGLRLIYFSYDVKMKEKGDIPEGYSVSREKKERFSLILESASTNQTSMYLCASSLRPPSSYNSPLHFGNGTRLTVT.

Note on this clone: Other DNA variants within this sample encode the same CDR3. This sequence joins TRBV29-1 and TRBJ1-1; D gene ambiguous. Germline CDR1 SQVTM, CDR2 ANQGSEA. This CDR3 spans 13 amino acids. V was shortened by 6 bases and J by 0 bases, with 11 bases between the two germline ends. The CDR3 sequence: CSVNRGMNTEAFF. CDR3 in DNA: TGCAGCGTCAACAGAGGGATGAACACTGAAGCTTTCTTT.

There are a few counts of this clone. V usage is TRBV30 and J usage is TRBJ1-2; 7 bases fit TRBD1. V shed 5 bases, J shed 0 bases, and the junction held 9 bases outside the gene matches. Germline V gene lookup returns CDR1 GTSNPN and CDR2 SVGIG (reference sequence). This CDR3 is built from 15 residues. This chain's CDR3 is CAWAVTGAANYGYTF. The CDR3 DNA follows: TGTGCCTGGGCCGTCACAGGGGCAGCTAACTATGGCTACACCTTC. The full variable domain, rest sourced from reference TRBV30 and TRBJ1-2, is SQTIHQWPATLVQPVGSPLSLECTVEGTSNPNLYWYRQAAGRGLQLLFYSVGIGQISSEVPQNLSASRPQDRQFILSSKKLLLSDSGFYLCAWAVTGAANYGYTFGSGTRLTVV.

The V call is TRBV4-3, the J call TRBJ1-4, with D hard to call. CDR1 and CDR2 (germline): LGHNA, YSLEER. The germline V and J ends were trimmed by 4 bases and 16 bases, with 10 bases remaining between them. This CDR3 is 10 amino acids long. DNA of the CDR3: TGCGCCAGCAGCCGCGGAGGGAGGTTTTTT. Translating it yields CASSRGGRFF.